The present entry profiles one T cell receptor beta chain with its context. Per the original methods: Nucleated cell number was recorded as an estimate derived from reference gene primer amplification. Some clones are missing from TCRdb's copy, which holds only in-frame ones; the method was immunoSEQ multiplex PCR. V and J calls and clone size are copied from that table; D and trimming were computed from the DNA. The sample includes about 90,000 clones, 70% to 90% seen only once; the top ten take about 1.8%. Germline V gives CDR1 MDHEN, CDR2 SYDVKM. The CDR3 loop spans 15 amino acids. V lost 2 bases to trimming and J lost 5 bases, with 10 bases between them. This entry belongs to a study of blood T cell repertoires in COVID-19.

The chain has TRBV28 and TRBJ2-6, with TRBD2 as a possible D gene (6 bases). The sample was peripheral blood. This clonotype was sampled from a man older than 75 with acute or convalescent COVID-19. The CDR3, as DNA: TGTGCCAGCAGTTTAGAAGGGACTCGGGCCAACGTCCTGACTTTC. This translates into CASSLEGTRANVLTF.